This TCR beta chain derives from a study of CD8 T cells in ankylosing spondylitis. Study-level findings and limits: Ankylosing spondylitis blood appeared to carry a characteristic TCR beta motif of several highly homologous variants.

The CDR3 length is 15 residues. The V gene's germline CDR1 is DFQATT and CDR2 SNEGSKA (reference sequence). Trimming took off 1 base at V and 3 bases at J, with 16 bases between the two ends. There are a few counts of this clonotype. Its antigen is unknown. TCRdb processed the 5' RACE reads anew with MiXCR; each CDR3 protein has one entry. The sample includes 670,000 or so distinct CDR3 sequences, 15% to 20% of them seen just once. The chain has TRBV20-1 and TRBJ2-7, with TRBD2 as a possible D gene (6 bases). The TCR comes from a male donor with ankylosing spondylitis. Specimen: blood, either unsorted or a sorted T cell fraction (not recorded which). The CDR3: CSARGRASSDYEQYF. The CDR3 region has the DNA TGCAGTGCTAGAGGGAGGGCTAGCAGTGACTACGAGCAGTACTTC.